This T cell receptor (beta chain) was captured in a study of response to subunit inactivated influenza vaccine. This clonotype was counted a few times. What it binds is not known. The germline gives CDR1 SGHTA, CDR2 FQGNSA. CDR3 length equals 14 residues. Trimming took off 4 bases at V and 2 bases at J, with 12 bases between the two ends. Overall study results and limits: The authors put forward the suggestion that each seasonal influenza vaccination may bring in only a limited number of new T cells.

TCRdb analysed the RT-PCR reads with MiXCR anew, one entry per CDR3 protein. The data hold 500,000 to 600,000 distinct CDR3 sequences, with approximately 14% observed a single time. Sequenced here: PBMCs from blood, sampled approximately 13 days after vaccination. V and J are TRBV7-2 and TRBJ2-7, with a weak D call TRBD1 (6 bases). The sequence was obtained from a man in his fifties who received an inactivated influenza vaccine. Written as DNA, the CDR3 is TGTGCCAGCAGCTCGGACAGAGGCCCCTACGAGCAGTACTTC. Translation gives CASSSDRGPYEQYF.